The 4 T cell receptor beta chains given below trace back to one sample, sequenced in a study of blood T cell repertoires in COVID-19. Profiling relied on immunoSEQ multiplex PCR, and the TCRdb table lists in-frame clones only, not all of them. Found here are 120,000 to 150,000 clones, 75% to 90% of them singletons; the top ten hold around 8%. Sequencing was done on a sample of peripheral blood. The receptors come from an older woman with COVID-19, enrolled during active disease.

This chain uses TRBV30 with TRBJ1-6; D ambiguous. The V gene lost 3 bases and the J gene lost 8 bases, with 17 bases spanning the gap. CDR1 is GTSNPN, CDR2 SVGIG, per germline (reference sequence). The CDR3 runs 15 residues. The CDR3, as DNA: TGTGCCTGGAGCCGGTGGGCCCAGGCGCATTCACCCCTCCACTTT. It codes for CAWSRWAQAHSPLHF.

The chain employs TRBV19 and TRBJ1-6, with 7 positions matching TRBD1. CDR3 length equals 15 residues. Losses at the gene ends were 6 bases for V and 4 bases for J; bases not matched to a gene: 6. CDR1 is LNHDA, CDR2 SQIVND, per germline (reference sequence). CDR3 loop: CASSTGQVYNSPLHF. In nucleotides, the CDR3 is TGTGCCAGTAGCACAGGACAGGTATATAATTCACCCCTCCACTTT.

This clone turned up a few times. This chain joins TRBV4-2 and TRBJ1-3; D uncertain. In germline, CDR1 is LGHNA, CDR2 YNFKEQ. Trimming stripped 4 bases from V and 10 bases from J, with 11 bases between. The CDR3 runs to 12 residues. The CDR3 region has the DNA TGTGCCAGCAGCCCCTCCCCAGTTACCATATATTTT. This encodes CASSPSPVTIYF.

Only a few counts were recorded for this clone. The rearrangement uses TRBV6-4 and TRBJ2-3; D gene uncertain. Germline-derived CDR1 and CDR2 are MRHNA and SNTAGT. The CDR3 is 13 residues long. V lost 2 bases and J lost 2, with 5 bases in between. The CDR3 DNA is TGTGCCAGCAGTGACCAACACACAGATACGCAGTATTTT. The encoded protein is CASSDQHTDTQYF.